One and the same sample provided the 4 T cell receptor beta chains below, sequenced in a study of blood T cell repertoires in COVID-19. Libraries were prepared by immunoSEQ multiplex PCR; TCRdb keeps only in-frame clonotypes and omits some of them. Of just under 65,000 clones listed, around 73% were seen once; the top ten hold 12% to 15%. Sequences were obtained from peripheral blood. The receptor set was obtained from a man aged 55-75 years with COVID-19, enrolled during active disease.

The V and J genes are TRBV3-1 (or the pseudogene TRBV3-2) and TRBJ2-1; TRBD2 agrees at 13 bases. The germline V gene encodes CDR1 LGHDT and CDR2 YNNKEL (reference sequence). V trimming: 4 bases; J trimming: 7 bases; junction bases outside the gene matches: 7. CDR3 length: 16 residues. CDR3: CASSPRGLAGANEQFF. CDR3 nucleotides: TGTGCCAGCAGCCCTCGAGGACTAGCGGGGGCGAATGAGCAGTTCTTC.

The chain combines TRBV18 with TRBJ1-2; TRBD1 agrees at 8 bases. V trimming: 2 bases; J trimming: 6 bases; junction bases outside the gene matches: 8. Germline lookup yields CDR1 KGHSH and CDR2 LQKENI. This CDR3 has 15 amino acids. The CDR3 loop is CASSPERAGGDGYTF. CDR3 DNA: TGTGCCAGCTCACCAGAGAGGGCAGGGGGCGATGGCTACACCTTC.

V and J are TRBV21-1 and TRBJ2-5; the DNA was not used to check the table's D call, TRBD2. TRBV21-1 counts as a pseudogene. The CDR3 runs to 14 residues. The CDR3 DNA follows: TGTGCCAGCATACGCTCGGGGGGAAAAGAGACCCAGTACTTC. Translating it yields CASIRSGGKETQYF.

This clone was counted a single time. The CDR3 reads CSVEGQRSYEQYF. CDR3 DNA: TGCAGCGTTGAGGGGCAAAGATCCTACGAGCAGTACTTC. The chain links TRBV29-1 to TRBJ2-7, with a tentative D call TRBD1 (5 bases). The CDR3 spans 13 residues. Per germline, CDR1 SQVTM and CDR2 ANQGSEA. The V end was cut by 3 bases, the J end by 1 base, with 10 bases between.